The clone carrying this TCR beta chain came up once. Its matching antigen is unknown. Trimming cost V 5 bases and J 3 bases, with 11 bases left between them. The CDR3 is made up of 14 amino acids. CDR1 MNHNS and CDR2 SASEGT come from the germline V gene. Profiled with immunoSEQ multiplex PCR; TCRdb holds only in-frame clones, not every one. The sample has a few thousand clones, 83% seen once. This record belongs to a study of immune evolution from preneoplasia to lung adenocarcinoma. Study observations and caveats: Later-stage lesions appeared to have more T cells, more diversity, less clonality. Top clone frequencies peaked in normal lung, apparently declining through invasive adenocarcinoma.

Patient tissue came from resections in Japan or China, 2014–2017. Each case's diagnosis was confirmed by two pathologists on H&E. The source of this sequence is a person aged 70 to 79 with lung adenocarcinoma. This chain uses TRBV6-1 with TRBJ1-3; tentative D call: TRBD1 (5 bases). Sequencing was carried out using FFPE adjacent normal lung tissue. CDR3 DNA: TGTGCCAGCAGTCCGGACATATTTGGAAACACCATATATTTT. Protein: CASSPDIFGNTIYF.